The 28 T cell receptor beta chains listed next were all sequenced from one sample in a study of T cells expressing NK-cell markers (dated by TCRdb to between 2020 and 2021). Library construction relied on 5' RACE. This sample was sequenced with an Illumina HiSeq 2000. The reads, reprocessed by TCRdb, yield one row per CDR3 protein sequence and no DNA. The sample table includes more than 400,000 distinct CDR3 sequences. Of the sample, 6% to 9.5% is held by the ten largest clones. Sequences were obtained from blood T cells: a sorted CD56 or NKG2C T cell subset, CD4+ or CD8+ T cells, or bulk PBMC T cells (not recorded which). The origin of the receptors is a woman between 18 and 70 years old in good health.

The gene calls are TRBV4-3 and TRBJ1-4; the D gene TCRdb calls, TRBD1, cannot be checked with no DNA. The CDR3 has 15 amino acids. Germline V lookup: CDR1 LGHNA, CDR2 YSLEER. CDR3 residues: CASSRQQGFNEKLFF.

The chain employs TRBV4-2 and TRBJ1-2; without DNA, the TCRdb call of TRBD1 cannot be checked. Germline V gives CDR1 LGHNA, CDR2 YNFKEQ. This CDR3 comprises 15 residues. CDR3 sequence reads: CASSQTGTANYGYTF.

The chain has TRBV19 and TRBJ2-3; TCRdb designates TRBD2, a call that cannot be tested without DNA. This CDR3 has 15 residues. CDR1 is LNHDA and CDR2 is SQIVND in the germline V gene (reference sequence). The CDR3 region is CASTQGSGTTDTQYF. Filled out from reference TRBV19 and TRBJ2-3, the complete variable domain reads DGGITQSPKYLFRKEGQNVTLSCEQNLNHDAMYWYRQDPGQGLRLIYYSQIVNDFQKGDIAEGYSVSREKKESFPLTVTSAQKNPTAFYLCASTQGSGTTDTQYFGPGTRLTVL.

The rearrangement joins TRBV23-1 to TRBJ2-4; TCRdb's D call of TRBD1 is untestable without DNA. TRBV23-1 is classed as an ORF, of uncertain function. This CDR3 has 17 residues. The CDR3 here is CASSQPGQRGEKNIQYF.

V gene TRBV7-6 combines with J gene TRBJ2-2; TCRdb calls TRBD1, which cannot be checked without DNA. This CDR3 spans 15 amino acids. Germline CDR1 reads SGHVS; CDR2 reads FNYEAQ. The CDR3 region is CASSYRTGRSGELFF.

V gene TRBV7-2 combines with J gene TRBJ1-3; the TCRdb call, TRBD1, lacks DNA for checking. The V gene's germline CDR1 is SGHTA and CDR2 FQGNSA. The CDR3 totals 14 residues. The CDR3: CASRPGQGAVTIYF.

The chain uses TRBV7-2 and TRBJ2-1. Per germline, CDR1 SGHTA and CDR2 FQGNSA. The CDR3 has 15 amino acids. The CDR3 region is CASSYSGSTNNEQFF.

The V gene is TRBV29-1, the J gene TRBJ2-1. The CDR3 is 12 residues long. Germline lookup yields CDR1 SQVTM and CDR2 ANQGSEA. CDR3 protein: CSVGIRFNEQFF.

The chain has TRBV6-5 and TRBJ2-1; TCRdb indicates TRBD1, and absent DNA this call remains unverified. Germline CDR1 reads MNHEY; CDR2 reads SVGAGI. This CDR3 contains 15 residues. The CDR3: CASSFPTGGNNEQFF.

The chain joins TRBV29-1 to TRBJ2-1. The V gene's germline CDR1 is SQVTM and CDR2 ANQGSEA. The CDR3 consists of 12 residues. This CDR3 is CSVLDRNNEQFF.

The chain uses TRBV6-5 and TRBJ1-1. The length of the CDR3 is 14 residues. Germline CDR1 is MNHEY and CDR2 is SVGAGI. CDR3 sequence reads: CASSYDGFNTEAFF.

The chain links TRBV7-9 to TRBJ2-7; no DNA is available, so the TRBD1 call from TCRdb remains unchecked. The CDR3 extends over 11 amino acids. Germline CDR1 is SEHNR and CDR2 is FQNEAQ (reference sequence). The CDR3 spells CAGSRGREQYF.

The chain employs TRBV7-2 and TRBJ2-7; TCRdb outputs TRBD2, but without DNA this stays unchecked. Germline CDR1 and CDR2: SGHTA and FQGNSA. CDR3 length equals 17 residues. The CDR3 is CASSPQRGGLGVYEQYF.

CDR3 residues: CASSPLAKWGTDTQYF. The chain joins TRBV6-2 or TRBV6-3 to TRBJ2-3. The germline V gene encodes CDR1 MNHEY and CDR2 SVGEGT. This CDR3 spans 16 amino acids.

The J gene is TRBJ1-2, the V gene TRBV29-1. The CDR3 is 13 residues long. Germline V gene data show CDR1 as SQVTM and CDR2 as ANQGSEA. Here the CDR3 reads CSVVTVEFYGYTF.

This rearrangement joins TRBV7-9 to TRBJ1-1. Germline values: CDR1 SEHNR, CDR2 FQNEAQ (reference sequence). The CDR3 loop spans 13 amino acids. The CDR3 loop reads CASSPTQNTEAFF.

V is TRBV6-4 and J is TRBJ2-3; lacking DNA, the TRBD2 call made by TCRdb goes unchecked. This CDR3 has 14 residues. CDR1 and CDR2 (germline): MRHNA, SNTAGT. The CDR3 protein is CASSLLATSDTQYF.

The chain recombines TRBV29-1 with TRBJ1-2. CDR3 length: 14 residues. Per germline, CDR1 SQVTM and CDR2 ANQGSEA. CDR3 residues: CSAQNRGPNYGYTF. The full variable domain, its missing parts supplied by reference TRBV29-1 and TRBJ1-2, is SAVISQKPSRDICQRGTSLTIQCQVDSQVTMMFWYRQQPGQSLTLIATANQGSEATYESGFVIDKFPISRPNLTFSTLTVSNMSPEDSSIYLCSAQNRGPNYGYTFGSGTRLTVV.

This chain links TRBV30 with TRBJ2-1; TCRdb's D call of TRBD2 is untestable without DNA. This CDR3 is built from 15 residues. CDR1 and CDR2 from the germline V gene are GTSNPN and SVGIG (reference sequence). The chain's CDR3 is CAWRVRREGHNEQFF.

CDR3 protein: CASSLVQGMDEQYF. The chain employs TRBV7-6 and TRBJ2-7; lacking DNA, the TRBD1 call made by TCRdb goes unchecked. This CDR3 is built from 14 residues. CDR1 SGHVS and CDR2 FNYEAQ come from the germline V gene.

The chain uses TRBV4-1 and TRBJ2-5; without DNA, the TCRdb call of TRBD2 cannot be checked. The germline CDR1 and CDR2 sequences are MGHRA and YSYEKL. The CDR3 contains 15 residues. CDR3 protein: CASSQDRDFQETQYF.

The chain joins TRBV19 to TRBJ2-5; the D call of TRBD1 rests on TCRdb alone, since no DNA is present to check it. Germline CDR1 is LNHDA and CDR2 is SQIVND (reference sequence). This CDR3 region has 15 residues. CDR3 protein: CASNIGTAYQETQYF.

The genes are TRBV29-1 and TRBJ2-5; TCRdb's D gene call, TRBD1, goes unchecked for lack of DNA. Per germline, CDR1 SQVTM and CDR2 ANQGSEA. The CDR3 covers 14 residues. CDR3 residues: CSVDPTGGQETQYF.

The chain joins TRBV20-1 to TRBJ2-5; lacking DNA, the TRBD2 call made by TCRdb goes unchecked. CDR3 size: 12 residues. Germline V CDR1 and CDR2: DFQATT, SNEGSKA (reference sequence). CDR3 loop: CSARWESETQYF.

The rearrangement uses TRBV20-1 and TRBJ2-1; TCRdb selects TRBD1, and the lack of DNA leaves this call unchecked. Germline CDR1 is DFQATT and CDR2 is SNEGSKA (reference sequence). The CDR3 has 15 residues. This CDR3 is CSARTPGGRWNEQFF.

The chain has TRBV9 and TRBJ2-5; TCRdb designates TRBD2, a call that cannot be tested without DNA. Germline CDR1 SGDLS, CDR2 YYNGEE. The CDR3 spans 15 residues. The CDR3 region is CASSGGTSVQETQYF.

This chain uses TRBV2 with TRBJ1-1. CDR3 length equals 11 residues. Germline CDR1 reads SNHLY; CDR2 reads FYNNEI. The CDR3 reads CASSEVAEAFF. The full variable domain, rest sourced from reference TRBV2 and TRBJ1-1, is EPEVTQTPSHQVTQMGQEVILRCVPISNHLYFYWYRQILGQKVEFLVSFYNNEISEKSEIFDDQFSVERPDGSNFTLKIRSTKLEDSAMYFCASSEVAEAFFGQGTRLTVV.

This sequence joins TRBV12-5 and TRBJ1-6; TCRdb calls TRBD1, which cannot be checked without DNA. CDR3 length: 17 amino acids. CDR1 is LGHNT and CDR2 is FRNRAP in the germline V gene. CDR3 region: CASGLGDRSFLTSPLHF.